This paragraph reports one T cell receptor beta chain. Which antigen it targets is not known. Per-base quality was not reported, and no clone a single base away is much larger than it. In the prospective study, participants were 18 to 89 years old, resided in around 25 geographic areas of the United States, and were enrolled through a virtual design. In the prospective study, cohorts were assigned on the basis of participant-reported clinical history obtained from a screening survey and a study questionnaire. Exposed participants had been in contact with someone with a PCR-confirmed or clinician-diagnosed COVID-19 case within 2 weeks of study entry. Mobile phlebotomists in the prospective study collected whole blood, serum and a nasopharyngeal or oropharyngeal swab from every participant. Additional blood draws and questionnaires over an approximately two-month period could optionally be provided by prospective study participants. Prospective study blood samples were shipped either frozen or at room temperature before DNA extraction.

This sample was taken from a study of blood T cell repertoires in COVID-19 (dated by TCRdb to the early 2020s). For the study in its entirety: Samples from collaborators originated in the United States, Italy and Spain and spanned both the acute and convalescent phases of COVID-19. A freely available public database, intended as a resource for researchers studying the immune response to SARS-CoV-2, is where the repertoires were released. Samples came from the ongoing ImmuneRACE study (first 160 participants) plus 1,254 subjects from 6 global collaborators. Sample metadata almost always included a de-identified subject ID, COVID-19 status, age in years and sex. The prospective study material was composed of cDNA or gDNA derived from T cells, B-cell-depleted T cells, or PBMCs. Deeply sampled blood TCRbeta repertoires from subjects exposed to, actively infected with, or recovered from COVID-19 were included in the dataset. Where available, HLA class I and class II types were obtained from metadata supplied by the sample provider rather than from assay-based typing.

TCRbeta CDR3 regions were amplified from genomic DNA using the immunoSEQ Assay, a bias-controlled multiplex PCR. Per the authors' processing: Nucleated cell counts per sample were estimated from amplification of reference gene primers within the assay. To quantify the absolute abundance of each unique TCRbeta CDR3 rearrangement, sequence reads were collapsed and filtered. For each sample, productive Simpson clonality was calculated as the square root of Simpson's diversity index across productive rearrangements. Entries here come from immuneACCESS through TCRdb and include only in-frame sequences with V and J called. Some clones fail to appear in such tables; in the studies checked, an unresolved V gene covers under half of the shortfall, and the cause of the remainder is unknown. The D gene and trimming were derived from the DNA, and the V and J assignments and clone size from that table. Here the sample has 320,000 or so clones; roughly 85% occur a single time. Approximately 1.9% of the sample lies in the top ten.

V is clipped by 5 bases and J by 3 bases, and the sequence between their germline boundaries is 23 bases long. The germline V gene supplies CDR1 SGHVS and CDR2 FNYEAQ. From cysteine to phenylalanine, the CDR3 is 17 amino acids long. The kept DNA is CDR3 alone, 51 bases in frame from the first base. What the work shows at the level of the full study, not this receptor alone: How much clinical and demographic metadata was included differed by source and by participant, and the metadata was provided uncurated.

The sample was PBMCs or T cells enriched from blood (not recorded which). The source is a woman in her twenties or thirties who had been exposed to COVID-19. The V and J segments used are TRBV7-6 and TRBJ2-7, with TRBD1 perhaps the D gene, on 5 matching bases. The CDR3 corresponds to CASSNRYKDKPGYEQYF. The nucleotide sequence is TGTGCCAGCAGCAATCGCTACAAGGACAAACCGGGCTACGAGCAGTACTTC.